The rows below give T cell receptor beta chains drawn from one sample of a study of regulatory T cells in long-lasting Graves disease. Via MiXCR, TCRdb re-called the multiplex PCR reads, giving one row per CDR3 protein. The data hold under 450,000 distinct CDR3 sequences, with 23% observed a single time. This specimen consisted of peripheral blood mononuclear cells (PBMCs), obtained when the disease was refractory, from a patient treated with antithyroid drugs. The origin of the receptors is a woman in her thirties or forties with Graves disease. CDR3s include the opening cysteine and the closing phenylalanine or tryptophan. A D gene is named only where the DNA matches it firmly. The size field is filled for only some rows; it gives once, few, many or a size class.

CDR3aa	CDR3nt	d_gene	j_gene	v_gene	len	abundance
CASSLQQANTEAFF	TGTGCCAGCAGTTTGCAACAGGCGAACACTGAAGCTTTCTTT	.	TRBJ1-1	TRBV28	14	many
CASSLGTSGTPYEQYF	TGTGCCAGCAGTTTAGGGACTAGCGGGACTCCCTACGAGCAGTACTTC	TRBD2	TRBJ2-7	TRBV28	16	.
CASSFTRGKETQYF	TGTGCCAGCAGCTTTACGAGGGGCAAGGAGACCCAGTACTTC	.	TRBJ2-5	TRBV11-2	14	many
CASSLFQGYHNEQFF	TGTGCCAGCAGTTTATTCCAGGGGTACCACAATGAGCAGTTCTTC	.	TRBJ2-1	TRBV28	15	.
CASSLWSKGAGGSSGDTQYF	TGTGCCAGCAGTTTATGGTCAAAGGGAGCGGGAGGCTCCTCGGGGGATACGCAGTATTTT	TRBD2	TRBJ2-3	TRBV28	20	.
CSVSGLMNTEAFF	TGCAGCGTTTCGGGGCTCATGAACACTGAAGCTTTCTTT	.	TRBJ1-1	TRBV29-1	13	few
CASSIGSSSSSYEQYF	TGTGCCAGTAGTATCGGCTCGAGCAGCAGCTCCTACGAGCAGTACTTC	.	TRBJ2-7	TRBV19	16	few
CASSEYTGTGDEQYF	TGTGCCAGCAGTGAATATACCGGGACAGGGGACGAGCAGTACTTC	TRBD1	TRBJ2-7	TRBV28	15	.
CASSFPAFSGANVLTF	TGTGCCAGCAGTTTTCCCGCATTCTCTGGGGCCAACGTCCTGACTTTC	.	TRBJ2-6	TRBV12-3/TRBV12-4	16	.
CAIRMREDTGELFF	TGTGCCATCCGTATGCGGGAGGACACCGGGGAGCTGTTTTTT	TRBD2	TRBJ2-2	TRBV10-3	14	many
CASSPYSNEQFF	TGTGCCAGCAGTCCATACAGCAATGAGCAGTTCTTC	.	TRBJ2-1	TRBV28	12	few
CSATGAQETQYF	TGCAGTGCTACAGGGGCCCAAGAGACCCAGTACTTC	.	TRBJ2-5	TRBV20-1	12	many
CASSDGPGARLNTEAFF	TGTGCCAGCAGTGATGGGCCTGGGGCGAGATTGAACACTGAAGCTTTCTTT	.	TRBJ1-1	TRBV2	17	many
CASSYQGREGTEAFF	TGTGCCAGCAGTTATCAAGGACGGGAAGGGACTGAAGCTTTCTTT	.	TRBJ1-1	TRBV6-5	15	.
CASSFGYGELFF	TGTGCCAGCAGTTTCGGGTACGGGGAGCTGTTTTTT	.	TRBJ2-2	TRBV27	12	.
CASSLSTLADRTDTQYF	TGTGCCAGCAGTTTATCGACACTAGCGGACCGCACAGATACGCAGTATTTT	TRBD2	TRBJ2-3	TRBV28	17	few